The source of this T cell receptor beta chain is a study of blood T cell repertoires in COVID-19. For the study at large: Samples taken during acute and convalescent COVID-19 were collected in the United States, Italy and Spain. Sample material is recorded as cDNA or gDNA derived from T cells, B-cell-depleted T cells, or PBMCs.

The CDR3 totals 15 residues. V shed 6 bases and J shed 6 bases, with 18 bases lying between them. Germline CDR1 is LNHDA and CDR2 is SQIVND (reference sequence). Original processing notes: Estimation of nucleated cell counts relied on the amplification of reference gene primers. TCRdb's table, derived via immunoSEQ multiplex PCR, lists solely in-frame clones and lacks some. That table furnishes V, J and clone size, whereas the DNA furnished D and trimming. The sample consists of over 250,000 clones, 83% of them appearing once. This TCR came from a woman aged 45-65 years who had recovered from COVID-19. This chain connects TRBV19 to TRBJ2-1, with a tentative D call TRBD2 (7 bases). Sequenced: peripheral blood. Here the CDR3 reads CASRFGGLEGNEQFF. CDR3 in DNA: TGTGCCAGTAGGTTCGGGGGGCTGGAGGGCAATGAGCAGTTCTTC.